The rows below give T cell receptor beta chains drawn from one sample of a study of identifying expanded T cells in peripheral blood. TCRdb's table, derived via immunoSEQ multiplex PCR, lists solely in-frame clones and lacks some. The sample carries more than 45,000 clones, roughly nine tenths recorded once. Sequenced: blood. These receptors all come from a person between 18 and 75 years old in good health. The CDR3 runs from the conserved cysteine through the conserved F or W. D genes are given only for firm matches.

d_call	j_call	v_call	cdr3_aa	cdr3_nt
NA	TRBJ2-7	TRBV4-1	CASSQTGKQYEQYF	TGCGCCAGCAGCCAAACAGGGAAACAGTACGAGCAGTACTTC
TRBD2	TRBJ2-7	TRBV5-1	CASSTGLAGAGEQYF	TGCGCCAGCAGCACCGGACTAGCGGGAGCGGGGGAGCAGTACTTC
NA	TRBJ1-1	TRBV7-8	CASSLTRNTEAFF	TGTGCCAGCAGCTTGACAAGGAACACTGAAGCTTTCTTT
NA	TRBJ2-2	TRBV28	CASTRQSTGELFF	TGTGCCAGCACCCGACAGAGCACCGGGGAGCTGTTTTTT
NA	TRBJ1-1	TRBV11-2	CASSTGTKVEAFF	TGTGCCAGCAGCACCGGGACAAAAGTTGAAGCTTTCTTT
NA	TRBJ2-7	TRBV30	CAWSETVYRVGGGEQYF	TGTGCCTGGAGTGAGACGGTCTACAGGGTTGGAGGGGGCGAGCAGTACTTC
NA	TRBJ2-7	TRBV9	CASSVGGLGYEQYF	TGTGCCAGCAGCGTAGGCGGCCTGGGTTACGAGCAGTACTTC
NA	TRBJ2-5	TRBV2	CASSEDISETQYF	TGTGCCAGCAGTGAGGACATCAGTGAGACCCAGTACTTC
TRBD1	TRBJ2-7	TRBV4-1	CASSQVRDRGNEQYF	TGCGCCAGCAGCCAAGTTAGGGACAGGGGCAACGAGCAGTACTTC
NA	TRBJ2-7	TRBV28	CASGSYEQYF	TGTGCCAGCGGGAGCTACGAGCAGTACTTC
NA	TRBJ2-2	TRBV19	CATKEVGRTNTGELFF	TGTGCCACTAAGGAGGTTGGCAGGACGAACACCGGGGAGCTGTTTTTT